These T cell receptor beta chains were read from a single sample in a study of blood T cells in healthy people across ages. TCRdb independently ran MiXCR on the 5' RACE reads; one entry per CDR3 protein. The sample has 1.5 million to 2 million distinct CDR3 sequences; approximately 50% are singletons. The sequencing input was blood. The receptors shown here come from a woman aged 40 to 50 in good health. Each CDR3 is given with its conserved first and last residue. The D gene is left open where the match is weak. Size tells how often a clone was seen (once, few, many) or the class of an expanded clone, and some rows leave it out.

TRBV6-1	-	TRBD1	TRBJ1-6	CASSRPGQGDSPLHF	TGTGCCAGCAGCCGGCCCGGACAGGGAGATTCACCCCTCCACTTT
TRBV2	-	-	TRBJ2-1	CASSGTGIHEQFF	TGTGCCAGCTCCGGGACGGGGATCCATGAGCAGTTCTTC
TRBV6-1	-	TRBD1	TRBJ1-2	CASSAAIQGATNYGYTF	TGTGCCAGCAGCGCCGCCATACAGGGGGCGACGAACTATGGCTACACCTTC
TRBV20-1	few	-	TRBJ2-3	CSARGRIYTQYF	TGCAGTGCTAGAGGTCGGATATATACGCAGTATTTT
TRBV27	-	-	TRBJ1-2	CASSFNRVGAYYGYTF	TGTGCCAGCAGTTTTAATAGGGTGGGTGCGTACTATGGCTACACCTTC
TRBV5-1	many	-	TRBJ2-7	CASSLRGPSYEQYF	TGTGCCAGCAGTTTACGGGGGCCTTCCTACGAGCAGTACTTC
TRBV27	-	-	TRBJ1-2	CASSYYRDYGYTF	TGTGCCAGCAGTTACTACAGGGACTATGGCTACACCTTC
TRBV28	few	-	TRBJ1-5	CASSPRAQIQHF	TGTGCCAGCAGTCCCCGGGCCCAGATCCAGCATTTT
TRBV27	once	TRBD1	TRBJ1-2	CAPGTGDGYTF	TGTGCCCCCGGGACAGGGGATGGCTACACCTTC
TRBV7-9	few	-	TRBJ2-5	CASSQKPGGTQETQYF	TGTGCCAGCAGTCAAAAACCAGGGGGGACCCAAGAGACCCAGTACTTC
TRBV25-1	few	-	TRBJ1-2	CASSGWTEVDGYTF	TGTGCCAGCAGTGGTTGGACGGAGGTTGATGGCTACACCTTC
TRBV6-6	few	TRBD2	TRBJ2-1	CAGSGGLHNEQFF	TGTGCCGGAAGCGGGGGCCTTCACAATGAGCAGTTCTTC
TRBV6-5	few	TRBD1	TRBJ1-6	CASSRQGIDSPLHF	TGTGCCAGCAGTAGACAGGGGATTGATTCACCCCTCCACTTT
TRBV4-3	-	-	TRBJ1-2	CASSQDLRERANYGYTF	TGCGCCAGCAGCCAAGATCTGCGGGAGAGGGCTAACTATGGCTACACCTTC
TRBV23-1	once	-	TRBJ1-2	CASTRLTDDYGYTF	TGCGCCAGCACTCGGCTTACTGATGACTATGGCTACACCTTC
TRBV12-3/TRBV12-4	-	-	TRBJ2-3	CASSSGGSQTDTQYF	TGTGCCAGCAGTTCAGGGGGGAGCCAAACAGATACGCAGTATTTT
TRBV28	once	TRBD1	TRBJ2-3	CASSIIGGNTQYF	TGTGCCAGCAGTATTATAGGGGGCAATACGCAGTATTTT
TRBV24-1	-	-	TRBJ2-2	CATSDHTTRDTRSEPGELFF	TGTGCCACCAGTGACCACACAACTAGGGACACTAGGTCGGAGCCCGGGGAGCTGTTTTTT
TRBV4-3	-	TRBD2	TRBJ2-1	CASSQDSLAGVGNEQFF	TGCGCCAGCAGCCAAGATTCTCTAGCGGGGGTAGGGAATGAGCAGTTCTTC
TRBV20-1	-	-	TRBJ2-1	CSAPPGGQDNEQFF	TGCAGTGCCCCCCCCGGGGGGCAGGACAATGAGCAGTTCTTC
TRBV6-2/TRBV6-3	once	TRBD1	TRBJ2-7	CASSYARQGASYEQYF	TGTGCCAGCAGTTACGCGCGTCAGGGGGCCTCCTACGAGCAGTACTTC
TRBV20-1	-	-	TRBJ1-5	CSARTENSNQPQHF	TGCAGTGCTAGGACGGAAAATAGCAATCAGCCCCAGCATTTT
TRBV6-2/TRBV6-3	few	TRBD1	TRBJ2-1	CASTQPGQGTNEQFF	TGTGCCAGCACCCAACCGGGACAGGGCACCAATGAGCAGTTCTTC